This TCR beta chain was captured by sequencing in a study of identical twins. The CDR3 length is 15 residues. V was pared by 1 base and J by 4 bases, with 6 bases of the junction left unmatched. Germline CDR1 and CDR2: SQVTM and ANQGSEA. TCRdb fed the 5' RACE reads into MiXCR, producing one record per CDR3 protein. The data hold 230,000 or so distinct CDR3 sequences, with about 9% observed a single time. Only a few counts were recorded for this clonotype. These data were likewise used in another study, on yellow fever vaccine responses in identical twins.

The clonotype originates from a woman aged 18-29 years in good health. Sequencing was done on a sample of CD8+ T cells sorted from blood. The chain has TRBV29-1 and TRBJ2-3, with 9 nucleotides matching TRBD1. CDR3 protein: CSVEGGGQGPDTQYF. CDR3 DNA sequence: TGCAGCGTTGAAGGTGGGGGACAGGGCCCAGATACGCAGTATTTT.